These 29 T cell receptor beta chains were sequenced from one sample in a study of blood T cell repertoires in COVID-19. Clones were read by immunoSEQ multiplex PCR, and TCRdb kept only the in-frame ones, dropping some. The table shows hundreds of thousands of clones, with around 90% occurring only once. Sequencing was performed on PBMCs or T cells enriched from blood (not recorded which). The receptors shown here come from a woman aged 25 to 39 who had recovered from COVID-19.

The genes are TRBV6-1 and TRBJ2-5; perhaps TRBD2 as D (6 bases). The CDR3 runs 14 residues. Trimming left V 6 bases short and J 2 bases short, with 13 bases between. From germline, CDR1 is MNHNS and CDR2 SASEGT. CDR3 amino acids: CASRTRDLQETQYF. In DNA form, the CDR3 reads TGTGCCAGCAGAACCCGGGACTTACAAGAGACCCAGTACTTC.

V usage is TRBV10-3 and J usage is TRBJ2-2, with D perhaps TRBD1 (6 bases). The CDR3 is made up of 12 amino acids. CDR1 is ENHRY and CDR2 is SYGVKD in the germline V gene. Deletions cut 6 bases from V and 6 bases from J, with 8 bases between. CDR3 region: CAISQGSGELFF. The CDR3 DNA is TGTGCCATCAGCCAGGGGTCCGGGGAGCTGTTTTTT.

The CDR3 region has the DNA TGCAGCGTTGAAATTAGGGAGGGGATACCGAGGAGCCATGAGCAGTTCTTC. It codes for CSVEIREGIPRSHEQFF. The V and J genes are TRBV29-1 and TRBJ2-1; TRBD2 matches 7 bases. The length of the CDR3 is 17 residues. Germline V lookup: CDR1 SQVTM, CDR2 ANQGSEA. The J segment lost 8 bases and the V segment lost 2 bases, leaving 18 bases of the junction unmatched.

The chain combines TRBV28 with TRBJ2-3; 14 bases agree with TRBD2. The CDR3 extends over 18 amino acids. Trimming cost V 7 bases and J 5 bases; bases outside gene matches: 14. Germline loops: CDR1 MDHEN, CDR2 SYDVKM. The CDR3 DNA sequence: TGTGCCAGCACCCGGCGACTAGCGGGGGGGGGACGCGAAGATACGCAGTATTTT. Its translation is CASTRRLAGGGREDTQYF.

As for this clone: At one end, the junction sequence differs from germline, possibly due to a read error. V and J are TRBV14 and TRBJ1-6; D uncertain. This CDR3 is built from 14 residues. Germline lookup yields CDR1 SGHDN and CDR2 FVKESK. In nucleotides, the CDR3 is TGTGCCAGCACCCAAGACGGGGTTCATTCACCCCTCCACTTT. Translating gives CASTQDGVHSPLHF.

This chain connects TRBV5-5 to TRBJ1-1; D possibly corresponds to TRBD1 (5 bases). In germline, CDR1 is SGHKS, CDR2 YYEKEE (reference sequence). The CDR3 runs to 14 residues. The V gene lost 3 bases and the J gene lost 7 bases, with 16 bases spanning the gap. CDR3 DNA: TGTGCCAGCAGCTCCCAAACAGGATTGGGTGAAGCTTTCTTT. This sequence encodes CASSSQTGLGEAFF.

V gene TRBV7-2 combines with J gene TRBJ2-7; 11 positions match TRBD1. The germline gives CDR1 SGHTA, CDR2 FQGNSA. V was clipped by 5 bases and J by 5 bases; unmatched bases: 5. CDR3 size: 14 residues. The CDR3 sequence is CASSPWTGGDEQYF. In DNA, the CDR3 is TGTGCCAGCAGCCCCTGGACAGGGGGCGACGAGCAGTACTTC.

This clone was found once. The chain carries TRBV6-5 and TRBJ2-3, with D tentatively TRBD2 (6 bases). The CDR3 covers 12 residues. Per germline, CDR1 MNHEY and CDR2 SVGAGI. The ends were cut back, 4 bases at V and 6 bases at J, with 8 bases in the middle. The CDR3 sequence: CASSLGRDTQYF. The CDR3 DNA follows: TGTGCCAGCAGTTTGGGGAGGGATACGCAGTATTTT.

CDR3 nucleotide sequence: TGTGCCAGCAGACGCCCCCAGACAGGGGACGAGCAGTACTTC. Amino acid sequence: CASRRPQTGDEQYF. This sequence joins TRBV6-5 and TRBJ2-7; 8 bases align to TRBD1. Trimming at V came to 6 bases and at J to 5 bases, leaving 9 bases not matched to a gene. Per germline, CDR1 MNHEY and CDR2 SVGAGI. This CDR3 region has 14 residues.

The chain carries TRBV28 and TRBJ1-1, with D maybe TRBD1 (5 bases). The CDR3 is 12 amino acids. CDR1 is MDHEN, CDR2 SYDVKM, per germline. V lost 6 bases and J 11 bases, leaving 16 bases between the germline ends. The CDR3 DNA reads as TGTGCCAGCAGATTCTCAGGGTCGTGGGCTTTCTTT. Translating gives CASRFSGSWAFF.

The genes are TRBV27 and TRBJ1-5, with D perhaps matching TRBD1 (5 bases). Between the trimmed V and J ends, which lost 6 bases and 6 bases, there was a span of 12 bases. The CDR3 covers 13 residues. The germline V gene encodes CDR1 MNHEY and CDR2 SMNVEV (reference sequence). CDR3 sequence reads: CASSHLGGQPQHF. DNA of the CDR3: TGTGCCAGCAGCCACTTGGGGGGTCAGCCCCAGCATTTT.

The chain joins TRBV5-5 to TRBJ2-1; tentative D call: TRBD2 (6 bases). Germline values: CDR1 SGHKS, CDR2 YYEKEE (reference sequence). V shed 4 bases and J shed 4 bases, with 9 bases lying between them. The CDR3 is 13 residues long. CDR3 protein: CASSRGGYNEQFF. CDR3 DNA: TGTGCCAGCAGCCGTGGGGGGTACAATGAGCAGTTCTTC. Supplemented by reference TRBV5-5 and TRBJ2-1, the full variable domain reads DAGVTQSPTHLIKTRGQQVTLRCSPISGHKSVSWYQQVLGQGPQFIFQYYEKEERGRGNFPDRFSARQFPNYSSELNVNALLLGDSALYLCASSRGGYNEQFFGPGTRLTVL.

The genes are TRBV28 and TRBJ1-1; D might be TRBD1 (6 bases). Germline assignment: CDR1 MDHEN and CDR2 SYDVKM. The CDR3 length is 12 residues. The ends were cut back, 7 bases at V and 6 bases at J, with 12 bases in the middle. CDR3: CASKRNRAEAFF. In nucleotides, the CDR3 is TGTGCCAGCAAAAGAAACAGGGCTGAAGCTTTCTTT.

This clone has more than one count but fewer than ten. This sequence joins TRBV2 and TRBJ1-3, with D perhaps matching TRBD1 (6 bases). This CDR3 contains 14 residues. Germline CDR1 and CDR2: SNHLY and FYNNEI. V was clipped by 2 bases and J by 2 bases, with 7 bases between them. CDR3 amino acids: CASSEPGAGNTIYF. As DNA, the CDR3 is TGTGCCAGCAGTGAACCAGGGGCTGGAAACACCATATATTTT.

V and J are TRBV2 and TRBJ2-6; 7 nucleotides agree with TRBD1. J lost 0 bases, V lost 4 bases, and 3 bases had no gene match. This CDR3 has 16 residues. Germline assignment: CDR1 SNHLY and CDR2 FYNNEI. The CDR3 sequence: CASSVTGTSGANVLTF. CDR3 bases: TGTGCCAGCAGTGTGACAGGGACCTCTGGGGCCAACGTCCTGACTTTC.

V is TRBV6-5 and J is TRBJ1-2; D ambiguous. The CDR3 spans 12 residues. V lost 5 bases to trimming and J lost 7 bases, with 11 bases between them. Germline V lookup: CDR1 MNHEY, CDR2 SVGAGI. Written as DNA, the CDR3 is TGTGCCAGCAGTCGCGGGTTGGGTGGCTACACCTTC. Amino acids: CASSRGLGGYTF.

The chain uses TRBV27 and TRBJ1-2, with 8 bases lining up with TRBD1. CDR3 length: 15 amino acids. From germline, CDR1 is MNHEY and CDR2 SMNVEV (reference sequence). V gave up 6 bases and J gave up 4 bases; unmatched junction bases: 10. CDR3 bases: TGTGCCAGCAGCCGCTCAGGGGGCCTAGGCTATGGCTACACCTTC. As protein: CASSRSGGLGYGYTF.

The chain links TRBV5-1 to TRBJ1-1; D not resolved. Trimming took off 1 base at V and 3 bases at J, with 7 bases between the two ends. Germline loops: CDR1 SGHRS, CDR2 YFSETQ. The CDR3 runs 13 residues. The CDR3 is CASSLYSDTEAFF. The DNA for the CDR3 is TGCGCCAGCAGCTTGTACTCCGACACTGAAGCTTTCTTT. Looking up the rest from reference TRBV5-1 and TRBJ1-1 gives the full variable domain: KAGVTQTPRYLIKTRGQQVTLSCSPISGHRSVSWYQQTPGQGLQFLFEYFSETQRNKGNFPGRFSGRQFSNSRSEMNVSTLELGDSALYLCASSLYSDTEAFFGQGTRLTVV.

J is TRBJ2-5 and V is TRBV5-4; possibly TRBD2 for D (6 bases). The CDR3 is 15 residues long. Trimming cost V 1 base and J 1 base, with 11 bases left between them. CDR1 is SGHNT and CDR2 is YYREEE in the germline V gene (reference sequence). This CDR3 reads CASSLKGGAQETQYF. The CDR3 nucleotides are TGTGCCAGCAGCTTGAAGGGCGGGGCCCAAGAGACCCAGTACTTC.

This clone was seen a handful of times. One end of the junction fails to match germline, which may point to a read error. The chain combines TRBV7-9 with TRBJ2-7; D may be TRBD2 (6 bases). This CDR3 is 13 amino acids long. CDR1 SEHNR and CDR2 FQNEAQ come from the germline V gene (reference sequence). The CDR3 DNA sequence: TGTGCCAGCTCCCCGTCGGAGGGTCTAGCTGCCGACTTC. This translates into CASSPSEGLAADF.

V usage is TRBV5-4 and J usage is TRBJ2-5; weak D call: TRBD2 (5 bases). Germline V gene lookup returns CDR1 SGHNT and CDR2 YYREEE (reference sequence). The germline V and J ends were trimmed by 2 bases and 2 bases, with 7 bases remaining between them. This CDR3 has 13 residues. CDR3 region: CASSFGIQETQYF. Here the CDR3 DNA reads TGTGCCAGCAGCTTCGGGATACAAGAGACCCAGTACTTC.

The CDR3 DNA reads TGTGCCAGCAGCCGTTATGACAGGGACAATTCACCCCTCCACTTT. Protein: CASSRYDRDNSPLHF. The chain is built from TRBV28 and TRBJ1-6; TRBD1 agrees at 7 bases. V lost 6 bases to trimming and J lost 7 bases; unmatched junction nucleotides: 9. The CDR3 has 15 amino acids. Germline CDR1 MDHEN, CDR2 SYDVKM.

The V and J genes are TRBV27 and TRBJ1-6; the D gene is possibly TRBD1 (5 bases). CDR3 size: 18 residues. Germline values: CDR1 MNHEY, CDR2 SMNVEV (reference sequence). The V end was cut by 1 base, the J end by 6 bases, with 19 bases between. The CDR3 loop is CASSLWQGSLLLNSPLHF. The DNA of the CDR3 is TGTGCCAGCAGTTTATGGCAGGGATCACTCCTCCTTAATTCACCCCTCCACTTT.

The chain has TRBV6-2 or TRBV6-3 and TRBJ1-5; no firm D call. V lost 6 bases and J lost 5, with 20 bases in between. CDR1 MNHEY and CDR2 SVGEGT come from the germline V gene. The CDR3 has 16 residues. CDR3 coding DNA: TGTGCCAGCAGCCTCCAGCCCACAGATTACCATCAGCCCCAGCATTTT. It specifies CASSLQPTDYHQPQHF.

The rearrangement links TRBV6-1 to TRBJ1-4; D is unclear. Trimming took off 3 bases at V and 2 bases at J, with 19 bases between the two ends. Germline CDR1 MNHNS, CDR2 SASEGT. The CDR3 is made up of 18 amino acids. DNA of the CDR3: TGTGCCAGCAGTGAGGCCGGGTGGTCGTCAAAGACTAATGAAAAACTGTTTTTT. Protein sequence: CASSEAGWSSKTNEKLFF.

This chain links TRBV11-3 with TRBJ2-4, with D possibly TRBD2 on 6 matching bases. CDR3 length: 15 residues. Germline loops: CDR1 SGHNT, CDR2 YENEEA. Trimming took 3 bases from V and 6 from J, leaving 15 bases between them. CDR3 bases: TGTGCCAGCAGCTTGAGGGAAACCGGGGGAAACATTCAGTACTTC. Translating gives CASSLRETGGNIQYF.

The rearrangement links TRBV28 to TRBJ2-7; unclear D gene. This CDR3 region has 13 residues. V lost 3 bases, J lost 3 bases, and 9 bases lay in between. Germline V CDR1 and CDR2: MDHEN, SYDVKM. The CDR3 region is CASSFLASYEQYF. CDR3 DNA sequence: TGTGCCAGCAGTTTTCTCGCTAGCTACGAGCAGTACTTC.

This chain links TRBV28 with TRBJ1-1; TRBD1 is a possible D gene (5 bases). The CDR3 loop spans 14 amino acids. V was cut by 3 bases and J by 1 base, with 9 bases left in between. The V gene's germline CDR1 is MDHEN and CDR2 SYDVKM. CDR3 DNA: TGTGCCAGCAGTTTCCAGGGAAAGAACACTGAAGCTTTCTTT. Its protein is CASSFQGKNTEAFF.

V is TRBV7-8 and J is TRBJ2-7; D may be TRBD1 (6 bases). This CDR3 comprises 14 residues. With 5 bases removed from V and 3 bases from J, the gap between germline ends came to 14 bases. Germline V gives CDR1 SGHVS, CDR2 FQNEAQ. CDR3 DNA: TGTGCCAGCAGCGTCTCCGGGACAAACTACGAGCAGTACTTC. It specifies CASSVSGTNYEQYF.